A single sample is the source of the 14 T cell receptor beta chains below, sequenced in a study of T cells in Graves' hyperthyroidism and ophthalmopathy. Amplified TCR beta CDR3 regions derived from RNA transcripts. The HTBI set primed first-round TCR CDR3 RT-PCR. TCRdb used MiXCR to reprocess the multiplex PCR reads, holding one entry per CDR3 protein. The table lists some 490,000 distinct CDR3 sequences, about 16% of them singletons. The sequencing input was blood. These receptor sequences come from a woman aged 25 to 45 with Graves' ophthalmopathy.

This clonotype was seen a few times. The rearrangement uses TRBV18 and TRBJ2-3; no clear D. V was pared by 4 bases and J by 2 bases, with 13 bases between. The CDR3 is 15 residues long. Germline V gene data show CDR1 as KGHSH and CDR2 as LQKENI. The CDR3 reads CASSQFGDLTDTQYF. CDR3 DNA: TGTGCCAGCTCACAGTTCGGCGATCTCACAGATACGCAGTATTTT.

This clonotype was seen at least ten times. The V call is TRBV7-2, the J call TRBJ2-7, with TRBD2 identical over 9 bases. Germline values: CDR1 SGHTA, CDR2 FQGNSA. The trim removed 1 base at V and 2 bases at J, leaving 0 bases unmatched. The CDR3 consists of 14 residues. This CDR3 is CASSLGTSAYEQYF. The CDR3, as DNA: TGTGCCAGCAGCTTAGGGACTAGCGCCTACGAGCAGTACTTC.

The count of this clonotype is one. The chain uses TRBV20-1 and TRBJ2-7, with 7 bases that match TRBD2. TRBJ2-1 explains the end of the DNA better; the J call may be wrong. CDR3 size: 12 residues. Germline V CDR1 and CDR2: DFQATT, SNEGSKA (reference sequence). The CDR3 sequence: CSATSNSYEQFF. The CDR3 nucleotides read TGCAGTGCGACTAGCAACTCCTACGAGCAGTTCTTC.

This clonotype occurred many times. The V call is TRBV4-1, the J call TRBJ2-1, with TRBD2 identical over 11 bases. Germline-derived CDR1 and CDR2 are MGHRA and YSYEKL. After removal of 4 bases from V and 2 bases from J, the junction contained 7 bases not matched to a gene. The CDR3 runs to 17 residues. This CDR3 is CASSPTSGSVAYNEQFF. The CDR3 DNA follows: TGCGCCAGCAGCCCCACTAGCGGGAGTGTCGCCTACAATGAGCAGTTCTTC.

This clonotype was recorded many times. The chain uses TRBV28 and TRBJ2-1; no clear D. The length of the CDR3 is 13 residues. The germline V gene has CDR1 MDHEN and CDR2 SYDVKM. V gave up 2 bases and J gave up 3 bases, with 5 bases separating them. The CDR3 DNA sequence: TGTGCCAGCAGTTTAACTGTCTACAATGAGCAGTTCTTC. Translation: CASSLTVYNEQFF.

This clonotype showed up just a few times. The V call is TRBV28, the J call TRBJ1-2; D might be TRBD1 (5 bases). Trimming pared 5 bases from V and 3 bases from J, leaving 10 bases between. The CDR3 has 13 amino acids. The germline CDR1 and CDR2 sequences are MDHEN and SYDVKM. This chain's CDR3 is CASSPGPYYGYTF. CDR3 DNA: TGTGCCAGCAGTCCGGGACCCTACTATGGCTACACCTTC.

This chain joins TRBV3-1 and TRBJ2-7; either TRBD1 or TRBD2 may supply D (5 bases each). V lost 4 bases and J 2 bases, leaving 12 bases between the germline ends. This CDR3 region has 14 residues. Germline CDR1 reads LGHDT; CDR2 reads YNNKEL (reference sequence). The CDR3 protein is CASSRLGETYEQYF. CDR3 nucleotide sequence: TGTGCCAGCAGCCGTCTGGGGGAGACCTACGAGCAGTACTTC.

The genes are TRBV7-2 and TRBJ2-2; 10 bases map to TRBD1. The CDR3 is 16 amino acids. Germline V CDR1 and CDR2: SGHTA, FQGNSA. Germline trimming cut 5 bases from V and 4 bases from J; bases unmatched to any gene: 7. The chain's CDR3 is CASSTRQGAGTGELFF. CDR3 bases: TGTGCCAGCAGCACCCGACAGGGGGCGGGCACCGGGGAGCTGTTTTTT. The full variable domain, with the rest looked up from reference TRBV7-2 and TRBJ2-2, is GAGVSQSPSNKVTEKGKDVELRCDPISGHTALYWYRQSLGQGLEFLIYFQGNSAPDKSGLPSDRFSAERTGGSVSTLTIQRTQQEDSAVYLCASSTRQGAGTGELFFGEGSRLTVL.

About this clonotype itself: The junction departs from the called germline gene at one end, perhaps through a read error. The chain combines TRBV18 with TRBJ2-3, with D perhaps TRBD1 (6 bases). Germline V gene lookup returns CDR1 KGHSH and CDR2 LQKENI. This CDR3 spans 16 amino acids. This CDR3 reads CASSSPGHPSTDTQYF. CDR3 bases: TGTGCCAGCTCATCACCGGGACACCCTAGCACAGATACGCAGTATTTT.

Points on this clonotype: One base away lies a much larger clone, so this may be a sequencing read error. The chain is built from TRBV7-2 and TRBJ2-3, with a possible D match to TRBD2 (5 bases). The germline gives CDR1 SGHTA, CDR2 FQGNSA. V was pared by 4 bases and J by 4 bases, with 18 bases between. The CDR3 is 16 residues long. The CDR3 loop reads CASSSVRRALADTQYF. The CDR3 nucleotides are TGTGCCAGCAGCTCCGTCCGGCGGGCTCTCGCAGATACGCAGTATTTT. Full variable domain (rest looked up from reference TRBV7-2 and TRBJ2-3): GAGVSQSPSNKVTEKGKDVELRCDPISGHTALYWYRQSLGQGLEFLIYFQGNSAPDKSGLPSDRFSAERTGGSVSTLTIQRTQQEDSAVYLCASSSVRRALADTQYFGPGTRLTVL.

This clonotype was seen a few times. The gene calls are TRBV5-1 and TRBJ2-7; 8 bases align to TRBD2. Germline V gene sequence: CDR1 SGHRS, CDR2 YFSETQ. Trimming took 4 bases from V and 5 from J; bases not matched to a gene: 8. The CDR3 covers 14 residues. This CDR3 reads CASSPGGGADEQYF. The CDR3 DNA sequence: TGCGCCAGCAGCCCGGGGGGGGGCGCGGACGAGCAGTACTTC.

Remarks on this clonotype: A much larger clone differs by one base, so this may be a read error. This chain uses TRBV28 with TRBJ1-2, with a weak D call TRBD1 (6 bases). Trimming stripped 3 bases from V and 6 bases from J, with 8 bases between. The CDR3 has 12 residues. Germline-derived CDR1 and CDR2 are MDHEN and SYDVKM. CDR3 in amino acids: CASSFGGHGYTF. In nucleotides, the CDR3 is TGTGCCAGCAGTTTCGGGGGGCATGGCTACACCTTC.

In its sample, this clonotype was seen many times. This chain uses TRBV12-3 or TRBV12-4 with TRBJ2-1; D perhaps matches TRBD2 (6 bases). The CDR3 sequence is 15 residues long. Trimming took off 5 bases at V and 0 bases at J, with 11 bases between the two ends. The DNA for the CDR3 is TGTGCCAGCAGTCCCGGGACTCCCTCCTACAATGAGCAGTTCTTC. As protein: CASSPGTPSYNEQFF.

This clonotype was detected only once. V is TRBV2 and J is TRBJ2-1; D uncertain. This CDR3 contains 14 residues. Looked up from germline, CDR1 is SNHLY and CDR2 is FYNNEI. The germline V and J ends were trimmed by 7 bases and 0 bases, with 10 bases remaining between them. The CDR3 protein is CASNPFSSYNEQFF. CDR3 sequence (DNA): TGTGCCAGCAATCCTTTCAGCTCCTACAATGAGCAGTTCTTC.